The entry below describes one TCR beta chain. Antigen unknown. The sample originates from a study of OX40 agonist ivuxolimab in advanced cancers. Overall study: Participants averaged approximately 61 years of age (range about 23 to 79) and were around 80% male. Of the participants, approximately 44% had some prior anti-PD-1, anti-PD-L1 or anti-CTLA-4 therapy, which was allowed.

Study observations and caveats: The antigen specificity of the peripheral T cells (those that were expanded) was not determined.

Only in-frame clones appear in the TCRdb table, and some are missing; sequencing was by immunoSEQ multiplex PCR. The repertoire holds just under 85,000 clones, with 84% as singletons. Germline loops: CDR1 SEHNR, CDR2 FQNEAQ (reference sequence). With 1 base removed from V and 1 base from J, the gap between germline ends came to 6 bases. This CDR3 is built from 14 residues. The sequences come from CD4+ or CD8+ T cells sorted from blood, collected in a trial of the OX40 agonist ivuxolimab. This TCR came from an adult with an advanced solid tumor such as melanoma, head and neck, liver or kidney cancer. The chain recombines TRBV7-9 with TRBJ2-3; D possibly corresponds to TRBD2 (5 bases). This CDR3 reads CASSLVEGTDTQYF. CDR3 sequence (DNA): TGTGCCAGCAGCTTAGTGGAGGGCACAGATACGCAGTATTTT.